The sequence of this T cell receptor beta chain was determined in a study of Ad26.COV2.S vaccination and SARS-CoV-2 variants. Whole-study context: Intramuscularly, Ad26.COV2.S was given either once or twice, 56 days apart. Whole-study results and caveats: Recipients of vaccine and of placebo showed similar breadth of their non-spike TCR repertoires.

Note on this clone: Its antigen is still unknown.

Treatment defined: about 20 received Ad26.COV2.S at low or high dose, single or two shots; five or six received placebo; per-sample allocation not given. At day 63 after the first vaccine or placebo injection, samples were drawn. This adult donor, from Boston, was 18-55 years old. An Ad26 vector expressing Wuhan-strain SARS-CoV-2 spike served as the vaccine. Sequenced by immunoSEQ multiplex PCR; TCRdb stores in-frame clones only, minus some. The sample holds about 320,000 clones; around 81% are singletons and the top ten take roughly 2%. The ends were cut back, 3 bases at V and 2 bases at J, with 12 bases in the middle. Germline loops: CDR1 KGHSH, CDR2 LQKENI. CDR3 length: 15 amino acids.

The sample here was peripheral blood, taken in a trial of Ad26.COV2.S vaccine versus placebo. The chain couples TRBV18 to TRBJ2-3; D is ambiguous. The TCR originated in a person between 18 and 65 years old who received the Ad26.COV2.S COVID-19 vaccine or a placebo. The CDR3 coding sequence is TGTGCCAGCTCACCCACGGCCGGTTTCACAGATACGCAGTATTTT. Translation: CASSPTAGFTDTQYF.